This is a list of T cell receptor beta chains from one sample in a study of T cell changes during pregnancy in multiple sclerosis. The data were produced by immunoSEQ multiplex PCR, yet TCRdb's version contains in-frame clones alone and is incomplete. The sample gives about 79,000 clones, just over 90% of which show up once; 0.4% to 0.6% is in the top ten. The sequencing here drew on CD4+ T cells from peripheral blood mononuclear cells, taken in the second trimester of pregnancy. The receptors come from a female donor with multiple sclerosis, enrolled in a pregnancy study. The CDR3 runs from the conserved cysteine through the conserved F or W.

CDR3aa: CSVRQGSYEQYF
v_gene: TRBV29-1
j_gene: TRBJ2-7

CDR3aa: CASSVASPDTQYF
v_gene: TRBV9
j_gene: TRBJ2-3

CDR3aa: CASSTGTRYGYTF
v_gene: TRBV11-2
j_gene: TRBJ1-2

CDR3aa: CASSRRGGQVDTQYF
v_gene: TRBV7-2
j_gene: TRBJ2-3

CDR3aa: CASSQDRLTEAFF
v_gene: TRBV14
j_gene: TRBJ1-1

CDR3aa: CASSPRTGVGETQYF
v_gene: TRBV18
j_gene: TRBJ2-5

CDR3aa: CASSFGRENDGYTF
v_gene: TRBV5-1
j_gene: TRBJ1-2

CDR3aa: CASSPGTGRPYEQYF
v_gene: TRBV28
j_gene: TRBJ2-7

CDR3aa: CASSPGSGRFSYEQYF
v_gene: TRBV18
j_gene: TRBJ2-7

CDR3aa: CASSSLDRPNYMGGYTF
v_gene: TRBV27
j_gene: TRBJ1-2

CDR3aa: CAISERGSGANVLTF
v_gene: TRBV10-3
j_gene: TRBJ2-6

CDR3aa: CASSTQGIGNYGYTF
v_gene: TRBV28
j_gene: TRBJ1-2

CDR3aa: CASSLESGGGSPGELFF
v_gene: TRBV5-1
j_gene: TRBJ2-2

CDR3aa: CASSIVFKGNTIYF
v_gene: TRBV19
j_gene: TRBJ1-3

CDR3aa: CASRRQGLEYTEAFF
v_gene: TRBV2
j_gene: TRBJ1-1

CDR3aa: CAISHGTGVDYGYTF
v_gene: TRBV10-3
j_gene: TRBJ1-2

CDR3aa: CASSSDRSYEQYF
v_gene: TRBV7-3
j_gene: TRBJ2-7

CDR3aa: CASSIVGTSLETQYF
v_gene: TRBV19
j_gene: TRBJ2-5

CDR3aa: CSVVDSGSTDTQYF
v_gene: TRBV29-1
j_gene: TRBJ2-3

CDR3aa: CASSLQYTEAFF
v_gene: TRBV28
j_gene: TRBJ1-1

CDR3aa: CASNRGGGNQPQHF
v_gene: TRBV6-1
j_gene: TRBJ1-5

CDR3aa: CASSIIGALETQYF
v_gene: TRBV11-2
j_gene: TRBJ2-5

CDR3aa: CASSVSPSSGNTIYF
v_gene: TRBV9
j_gene: TRBJ1-3

CDR3aa: CASSLIFNGSLVPQPQHF
v_gene: TRBV7-3
j_gene: TRBJ1-5

CDR3aa: CASSQEIGTNYGYTF
v_gene: TRBV4-1
j_gene: TRBJ1-2

CDR3aa: CATSRDSGTGRFRIGELFF
v_gene: TRBV15
j_gene: TRBJ2-2

CDR3aa: CASSEGGSFAGELFF
v_gene: TRBV9
j_gene: TRBJ2-2

CDR3aa: CASSPRLVAFF
v_gene: TRBV28
j_gene: TRBJ1-1

CDR3aa: CASSQESGGYGYTF
v_gene: TRBV4-2
j_gene: TRBJ1-2

CDR3aa: CATRTGDASTPGYTF
v_gene: TRBV6-1
j_gene: TRBJ1-2

CDR3aa: CASSATTGANEKLFF
v_gene: TRBV9
j_gene: TRBJ1-4

CDR3aa: CASKRSGTRIPNEQFF
v_gene: TRBV6-6
j_gene: TRBJ2-1

CDR3aa: CASSQAAGLETQYF
v_gene: TRBV11-3
j_gene: TRBJ2-5

CDR3aa: CASTERISSWSNEQFF
v_gene: TRBV11-2
j_gene: TRBJ2-1

CDR3aa: CASSLGGQIGAFF
v_gene: TRBV7-2
j_gene: TRBJ1-1

CDR3aa: CATSRDRGYEQYF
v_gene: TRBV15
j_gene: TRBJ2-7

CDR3aa: CASSGRLGQGEAFF
v_gene: TRBV25-1
j_gene: TRBJ1-1

CDR3aa: CASSLGTGGSSPLHF
v_gene: TRBV7-2
j_gene: TRBJ1-6

CDR3aa: CASSLGGASGYGYTF
v_gene: TRBV7-9
j_gene: TRBJ1-2

CDR3aa: CASSLLGGDRPYNF
v_gene: TRBV28
j_gene: TRBJ2-7

CDR3aa: CASSQDRQLLGGYTF
v_gene: TRBV4-1
j_gene: TRBJ1-2

CDR3aa: CASSLFRGTSGTHGNEQFF
v_gene: TRBV13
j_gene: TRBJ2-1

CDR3aa: CASSTGDFYEKLFF
v_gene: TRBV2
j_gene: TRBJ1-4

CDR3aa: CASKPGLAGPLLKEQYF
v_gene: TRBV28
j_gene: TRBJ2-7

CDR3aa: CASRPIITGTGNTGELFF
v_gene: TRBV7-9
j_gene: TRBJ2-2

CDR3aa: CASSFDVGHTYEQYF
v_gene: TRBV5-1
j_gene: TRBJ2-7

CDR3aa: CASSRSTSGRASNTGELFF
v_gene: TRBV18
j_gene: TRBJ2-2

CDR3aa: CASKPGQGADEQYF
v_gene: TRBV6-1
j_gene: TRBJ2-7

CDR3aa: CASSHLTSTDTQYF
v_gene: TRBV18
j_gene: TRBJ2-3

CDR3aa: CATSRAGTSGEQFF
v_gene: TRBV15
j_gene: TRBJ2-1

CDR3aa: CASSLGAAGANVLTF
v_gene: TRBV5-1
j_gene: TRBJ2-6

CDR3aa: CAICVAVRENTIYF
v_gene: TRBV28
j_gene: TRBJ1-3

CDR3aa: CASSQGQGGDQPQHF
v_gene: TRBV4-1
j_gene: TRBJ1-5

CDR3aa: CAISESSSGSLQYF
v_gene: TRBV10-3
j_gene: TRBJ2-3

CDR3aa: CASSLMTSGGARTGELFF
v_gene: TRBV7-2
j_gene: TRBJ2-2

CDR3aa: CASSRYRGDTEAFF
v_gene: TRBV27
j_gene: TRBJ1-1

CDR3aa: CASGELQGESQYF
v_gene: TRBV5-1
j_gene: TRBJ2-5

CDR3aa: CASKEAGVSDTQYF
v_gene: TRBV5-1
j_gene: TRBJ2-3

CDR3aa: CASSEFGARYGYTF
v_gene: TRBV25-1
j_gene: TRBJ1-2

CDR3aa: CASSLTLLAGEGETQYF
v_gene: TRBV7-6
j_gene: TRBJ2-5